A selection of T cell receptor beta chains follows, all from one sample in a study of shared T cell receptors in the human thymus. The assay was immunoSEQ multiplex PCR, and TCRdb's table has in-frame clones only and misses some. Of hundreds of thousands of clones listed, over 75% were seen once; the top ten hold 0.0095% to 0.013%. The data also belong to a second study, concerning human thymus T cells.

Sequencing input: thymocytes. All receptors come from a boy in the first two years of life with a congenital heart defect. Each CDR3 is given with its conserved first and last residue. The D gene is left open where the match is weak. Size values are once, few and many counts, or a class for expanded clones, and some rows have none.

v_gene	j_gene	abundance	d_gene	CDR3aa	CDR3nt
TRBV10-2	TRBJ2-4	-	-	CASRGRTLAKNIQYF	TGCGCCAGCAGGGGGAGGACACTAGCCAAAAACATTCAGTACTTC
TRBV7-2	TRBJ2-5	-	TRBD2	CASSFRLAGGPGQETQYF	TGTGCCAGCAGCTTTCGACTAGCGGGAGGGCCTGGGCAAGAGACCCAGTACTTC
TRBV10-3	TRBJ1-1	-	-	CAISDGGEVNTEAFF	TGTGCCATCAGTGATGGGGGGGAGGTAAACACTGAAGCTTTCTTT
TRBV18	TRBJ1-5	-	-	CASSLRGDQPQHF	TGTGCCAGCTCACTCAGGGGAGATCAGCCCCAGCATTTT
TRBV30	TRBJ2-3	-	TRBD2	CAWRTSWFFGADTQYF	TGTGCCTGGAGGACTAGCTGGTTCTTCGGCGCAGATACGCAGTATTTT
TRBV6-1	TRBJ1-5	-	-	CASSGGIGGGQPQHF	TGTGCCAGCAGTGGAGGGATCGGTGGAGGTCAGCCCCAGCATTTT
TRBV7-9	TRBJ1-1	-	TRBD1	CASSFPRTGDTEAFF	TGTGCCAGCAGCTTCCCCCGGACAGGGGACACTGAAGCTTTCTTT
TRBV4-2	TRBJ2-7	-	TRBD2	CASSQEGGPKGTSGTQNYEQYF	TGTGCCAGCAGCCAAGAAGGGGGCCCCAAAGGGACTAGCGGGACCCAAAACTACGAGCAGTACTTC
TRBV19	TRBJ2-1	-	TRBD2	CASSISAGVGNEQFF	TGTGCCAGTAGTATATCAGCGGGAGTAGGCAATGAGCAGTTCTTC
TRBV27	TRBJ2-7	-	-	CASKKMLDGLYEQYF	TGTGCCAGCAAAAAAATGCTAGACGGTCTCTACGAGCAGTACTTC
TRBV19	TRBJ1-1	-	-	CASSIDSRNTEAFF	TGTGCCAGTAGTATAGATAGCAGAAACACTGAAGCTTTCTTT
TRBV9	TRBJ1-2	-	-	CASSEQSGDGGIDGYTF	TGTGCCAGCAGCGAACAAAGTGGGGACGGAGGGATTGATGGCTACACCTTC
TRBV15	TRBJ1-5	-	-	CATSREVTEYSNQPQHF	TGTGCCACCAGCAGAGAAGTAACAGAGTATAGCAATCAGCCCCAGCATTTT
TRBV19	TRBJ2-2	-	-	CASTLRRGTGELFF	TGTGCCAGTACCCTCCGGAGGGGAACCGGGGAGCTGTTTTTT
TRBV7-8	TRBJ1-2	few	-	CASSPWGGTEDGYTF	TGTGCCAGCAGCCCTTGGGGGGGGACGGAAGATGGCTACACCTTC
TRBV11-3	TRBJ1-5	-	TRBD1	CASSPDRAGYSNQPQHF	TGTGCCAGCAGCCCGGACAGGGCGGGGTATAGCAATCAGCCCCAGCATTTT
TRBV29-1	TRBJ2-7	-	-	CSVYDRRKSSYEQYF	TGCAGCGTCTATGACAGGCGAAAGAGCTCCTACGAGCAGTACTTC
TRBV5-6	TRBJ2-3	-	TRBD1	CASSLRDRGRRTDTQYF	TGTGCCAGCAGCTTGAGGGACAGGGGGCGCCGCACAGATACGCAGTATTTT
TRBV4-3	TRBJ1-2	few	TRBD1	CASSQVWTGGPHYGYTF	TGCGCCAGCAGCCAAGTGTGGACAGGGGGACCCCACTATGGCTACACCTTC
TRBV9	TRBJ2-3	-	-	CASSANPSTDTQYF	TGTGCCAGCAGCGCTAATCCTAGCACAGATACGCAGTATTTT
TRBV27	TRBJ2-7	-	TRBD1	CASSSLDRVNYEQYF	TGTGCCAGCAGTTCCTTGGACAGGGTAAACTACGAGCAGTACTTC
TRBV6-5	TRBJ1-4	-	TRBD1	CARDRGQEKLFF	TGTGCCAGGGACAGGGGGCAGGAAAAACTGTTTTTT
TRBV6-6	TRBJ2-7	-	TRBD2	CASRSGTSYEQYF	TGTGCCAGCCGTAGCGGGACAAGCTACGAGCAGTACTTC
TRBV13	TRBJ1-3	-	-	CASSPGTSSSGNTIYF	TGTGCCAGCAGCCCAGGGACATCGAGCTCTGGAAACACCATATATTTT
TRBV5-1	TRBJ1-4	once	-	CASSPEGGGEKLFF	TGCGCCAGCAGCCCGGAAGGGGGTGGTGAAAAACTGTTTTTT
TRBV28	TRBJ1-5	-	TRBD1	CASSLFAGGYSNRPQHF	TGTGCCAGCAGTTTATTTGCAGGGGGTTATAGCAATCGGCCCCAGCATTTT
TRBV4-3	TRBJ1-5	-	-	CASSQDSSNQPQHF	TGCGCCAGCAGCCAGGACAGTAGCAATCAGCCCCAGCATTTT
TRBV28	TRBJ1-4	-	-	CASSLSDF	TGTGCCAGCAGTTTATCAGATTTT
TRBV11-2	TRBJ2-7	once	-	CASGLSGDDSYEQYF	TGTGCCAGCGGCTTGTCAGGGGACGACTCCTACGAGCAGTACTTC
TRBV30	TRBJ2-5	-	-	CAWRPDLAEETQYF	TGTGCCTGGAGGCCGGATTTAGCGGAAGAGACCCAGTACTTC
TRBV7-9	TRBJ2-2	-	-	CASSSGYPVYTGELFF	TGTGCCAGCAGCTCGGGGTACCCCGTTTATACCGGGGAGCTGTTTTTT
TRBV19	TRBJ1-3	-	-	CASSERRGTGNTIYF	TGTGCCAGTTCGGAGCGGAGGGGAACTGGAAACACCATATATTTT
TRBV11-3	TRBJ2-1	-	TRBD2	CASSLDEPGLDLGNEQFF	TGTGCCAGCAGCTTAGATGAACCCGGACTAGACCTTGGCAATGAGCAGTTCTTC
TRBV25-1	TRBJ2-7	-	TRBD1	CASSEYDSGTGGNGEQYF	TGTGCCAGCAGTGAATATGATAGCGGGACAGGGGGAAATGGCGAGCAGTACTTC
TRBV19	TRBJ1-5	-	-	CASSIGAGRVSGNQPQHF	TGTGCCAGTAGTATCGGGGCAGGGAGGGTGAGCGGCAATCAGCCCCAGCATTTT
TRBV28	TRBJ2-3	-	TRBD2	CASSFGLCCGRGDTQYF	TGTGCCAGCAGTTTTGGTCTGTGTTGCGGGAGGGGAGATACGCAGTATTTT
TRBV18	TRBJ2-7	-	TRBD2	CASSPPHGRAYEQYF	TGTGCCAGCTCACCACCTCACGGGAGGGCCTACGAGCAGTACTTC
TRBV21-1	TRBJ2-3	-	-	CASRASCGRDGTDTQYF	TGTGCCAGCAGGGCCTCCTGCGGCCGTGACGGCACAGATACGCAGTATTTT
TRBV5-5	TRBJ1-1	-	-	CASNAGNTEAFF	TGTGCCAGCAACGCAGGGAACACTGAAGCTTTCTTT
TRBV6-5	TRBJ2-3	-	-	CASRGGLITDTQYF	TGTGCCAGCAGGGGGGGACTTATCACAGATACGCAGTATTTT
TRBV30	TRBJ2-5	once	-	CAWSVPHGQEYF	TGTGCCTGGAGCGTCCCCCATGGCCAAGAGTACTTC
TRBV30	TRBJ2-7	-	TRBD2	CAWTPHGTSGGPSYEQYF	TGTGCCTGGACCCCCCACGGGACTAGCGGGGGTCCCTCCTACGAGCAGTACTTC
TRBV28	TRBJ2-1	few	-	CASSRPDRTSYSSYNEQFF	TGTGCCAGCAGCCGCCCGGACAGGACTAGCTACAGCTCCTACAATGAGCAGTTCTTC
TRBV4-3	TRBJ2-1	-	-	CASSQDFVAESYNEQFF	TGCGCCAGCAGCCAAGATTTTGTAGCGGAATCCTACAATGAGCAGTTCTTC
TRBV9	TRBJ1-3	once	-	CASSVFPRGNTIYF	TGTGCCAGCAGCGTATTTCCGAGAGGAAACACCATATATTTT
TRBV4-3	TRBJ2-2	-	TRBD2	CASSQADFLGAGGPNTGELFF	TGCGCCAGCAGCCAAGCGGACTTTCTTGGTGCGGGAGGACCGAACACCGGGGAGCTGTTTTTT
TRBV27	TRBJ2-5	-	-	CASILYQETQYF	TGTGCCAGCATCTTGTACCAAGAGACCCAGTACTTC
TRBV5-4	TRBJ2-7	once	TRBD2	CASTLAGETGQYF	TGTGCCAGCACGTTAGCGGGAGAGACGGGGCAGTACTTC
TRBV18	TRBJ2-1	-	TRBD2	CASSPGRTSSYNEQFF	TGTGCCAGCTCACCAGGGCGGACTAGCTCCTACAATGAGCAGTTCTTC